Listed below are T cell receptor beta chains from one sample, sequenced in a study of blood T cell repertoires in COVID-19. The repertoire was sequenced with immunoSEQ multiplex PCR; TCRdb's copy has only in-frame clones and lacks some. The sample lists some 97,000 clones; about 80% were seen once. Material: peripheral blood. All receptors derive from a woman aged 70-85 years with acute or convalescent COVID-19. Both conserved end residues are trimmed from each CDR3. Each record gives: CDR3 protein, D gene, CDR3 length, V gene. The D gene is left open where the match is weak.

CDR3 protein: ASSSQGAGETQY
D gene: TRBD1
CDR3 length: 12
V gene: TRBV7-2

CDR3 protein: ASSLPQETQY
D gene: NA
CDR3 length: 10
V gene: TRBV19

CDR3 protein: ASSQGGARPYEQY
D gene: NA
CDR3 length: 13
V gene: TRBV14

CDR3 protein: ASSQNQGGTQY
D gene: NA
CDR3 length: 11
V gene: TRBV3-1/TRBV3-2

CDR3 protein: ASTPDTEAF
D gene: NA
CDR3 length: 9
V gene: TRBV12-2

CDR3 protein: ASSRDDVLT
D gene: NA
CDR3 length: 9
V gene: TRBV6-5

CDR3 protein: ASSPSRAAEAF
D gene: NA
CDR3 length: 11
V gene: TRBV11-2

CDR3 protein: ASSLAGLRGTNEKLF
D gene: NA
CDR3 length: 15
V gene: TRBV5-1

CDR3 protein: ATSRDGAYGYT
D gene: NA
CDR3 length: 11
V gene: TRBV15

CDR3 protein: ASRSQNQPQH
D gene: NA
CDR3 length: 10
V gene: TRBV6-6

CDR3 protein: ASWPGQGSYGYT
D gene: TRBD1
CDR3 length: 12
V gene: TRBV6-6

CDR3 protein: ASSSDRVEAF
D gene: TRBD1
CDR3 length: 10
V gene: TRBV5-4

CDR3 protein: ASSSRDRDYLTQY
D gene: TRBD1
CDR3 length: 13
V gene: TRBV7-9

CDR3 protein: ASSQDWDSNYGYT
D gene: TRBD1
CDR3 length: 13
V gene: TRBV4-3